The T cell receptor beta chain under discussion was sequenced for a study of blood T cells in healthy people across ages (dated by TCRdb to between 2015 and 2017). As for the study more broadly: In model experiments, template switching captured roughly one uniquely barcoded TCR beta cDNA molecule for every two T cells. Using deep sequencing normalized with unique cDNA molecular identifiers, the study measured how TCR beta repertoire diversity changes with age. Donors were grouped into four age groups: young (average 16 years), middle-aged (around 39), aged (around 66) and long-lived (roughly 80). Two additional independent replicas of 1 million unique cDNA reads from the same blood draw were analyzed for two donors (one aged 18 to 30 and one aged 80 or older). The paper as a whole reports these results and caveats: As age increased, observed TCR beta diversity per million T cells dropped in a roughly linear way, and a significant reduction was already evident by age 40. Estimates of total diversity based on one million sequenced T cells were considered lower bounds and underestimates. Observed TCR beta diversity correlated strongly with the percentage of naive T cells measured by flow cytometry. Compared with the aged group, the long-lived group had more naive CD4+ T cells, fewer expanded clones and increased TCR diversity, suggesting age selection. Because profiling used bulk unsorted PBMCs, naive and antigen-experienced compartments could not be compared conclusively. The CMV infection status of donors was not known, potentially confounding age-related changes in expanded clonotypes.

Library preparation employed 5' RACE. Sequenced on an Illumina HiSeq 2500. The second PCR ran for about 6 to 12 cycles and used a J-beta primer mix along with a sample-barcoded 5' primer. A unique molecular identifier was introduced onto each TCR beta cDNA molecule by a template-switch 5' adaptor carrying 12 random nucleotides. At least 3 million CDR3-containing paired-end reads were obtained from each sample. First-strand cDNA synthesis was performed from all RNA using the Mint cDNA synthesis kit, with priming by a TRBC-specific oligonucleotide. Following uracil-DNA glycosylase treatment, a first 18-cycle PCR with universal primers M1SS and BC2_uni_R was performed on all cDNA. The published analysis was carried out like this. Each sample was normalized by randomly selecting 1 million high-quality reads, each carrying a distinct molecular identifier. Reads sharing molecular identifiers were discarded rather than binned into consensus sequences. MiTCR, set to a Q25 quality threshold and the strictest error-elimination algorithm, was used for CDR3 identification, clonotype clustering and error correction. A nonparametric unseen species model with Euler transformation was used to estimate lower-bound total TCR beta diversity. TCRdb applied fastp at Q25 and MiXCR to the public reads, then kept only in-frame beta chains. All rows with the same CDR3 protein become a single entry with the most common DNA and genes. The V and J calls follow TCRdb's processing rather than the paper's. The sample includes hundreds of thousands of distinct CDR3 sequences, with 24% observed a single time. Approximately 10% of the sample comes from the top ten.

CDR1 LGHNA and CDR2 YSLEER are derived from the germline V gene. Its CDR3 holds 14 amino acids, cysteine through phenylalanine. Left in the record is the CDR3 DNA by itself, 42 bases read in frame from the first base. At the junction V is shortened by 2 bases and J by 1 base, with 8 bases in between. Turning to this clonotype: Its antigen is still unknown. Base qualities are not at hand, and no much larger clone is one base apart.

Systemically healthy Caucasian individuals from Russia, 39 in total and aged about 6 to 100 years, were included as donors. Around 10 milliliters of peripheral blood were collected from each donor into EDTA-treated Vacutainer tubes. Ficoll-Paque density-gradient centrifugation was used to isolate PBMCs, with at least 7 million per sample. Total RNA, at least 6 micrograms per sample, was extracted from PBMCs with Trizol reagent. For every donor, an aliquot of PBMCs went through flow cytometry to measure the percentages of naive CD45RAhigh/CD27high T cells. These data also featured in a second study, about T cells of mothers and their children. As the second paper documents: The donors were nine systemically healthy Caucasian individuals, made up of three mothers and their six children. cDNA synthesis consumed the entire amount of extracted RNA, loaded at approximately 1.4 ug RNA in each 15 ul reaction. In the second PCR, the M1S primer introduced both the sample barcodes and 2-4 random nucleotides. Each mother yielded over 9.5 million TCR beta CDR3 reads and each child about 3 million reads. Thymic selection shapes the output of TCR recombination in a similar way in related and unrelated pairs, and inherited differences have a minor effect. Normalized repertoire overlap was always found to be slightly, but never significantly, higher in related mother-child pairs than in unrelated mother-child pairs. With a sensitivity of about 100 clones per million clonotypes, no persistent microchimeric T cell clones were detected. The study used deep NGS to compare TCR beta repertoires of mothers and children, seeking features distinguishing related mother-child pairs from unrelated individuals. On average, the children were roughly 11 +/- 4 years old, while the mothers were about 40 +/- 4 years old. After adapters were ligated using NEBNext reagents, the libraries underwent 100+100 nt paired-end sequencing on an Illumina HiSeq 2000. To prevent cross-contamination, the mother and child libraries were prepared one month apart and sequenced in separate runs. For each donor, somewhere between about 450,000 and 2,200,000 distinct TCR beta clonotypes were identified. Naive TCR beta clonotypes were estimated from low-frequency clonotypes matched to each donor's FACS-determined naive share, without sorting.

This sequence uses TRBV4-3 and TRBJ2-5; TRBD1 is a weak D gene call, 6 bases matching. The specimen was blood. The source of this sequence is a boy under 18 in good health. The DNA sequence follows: TGCGCCAGCAGCCAAAACAGGGCCCAAGAGACCCAGTACTTC. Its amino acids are CASSQNRAQETQYF.